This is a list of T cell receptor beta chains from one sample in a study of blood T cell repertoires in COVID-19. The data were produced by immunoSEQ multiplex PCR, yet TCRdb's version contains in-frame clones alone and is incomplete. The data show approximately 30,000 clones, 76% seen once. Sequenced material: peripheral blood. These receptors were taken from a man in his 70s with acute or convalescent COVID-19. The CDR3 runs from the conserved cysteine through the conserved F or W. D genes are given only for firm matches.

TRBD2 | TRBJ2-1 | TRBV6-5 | TGTGCCTCTCACGCCGGGACTACGTACAATGAGCAGTTCTTC | CASHAGTTYNEQFF
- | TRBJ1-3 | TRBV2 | TGTGCCAGCACCGGGGAGTCAAAGATGGGAAACACCATATATTTT | CASTGESKMGNTIYF
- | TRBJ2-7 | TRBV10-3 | TGTGCCATCAGTGCAGGCGGGCCCACCTACGAGCAGTACTTC | CAISAGGPTYEQYF
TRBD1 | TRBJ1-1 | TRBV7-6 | TGTGCCAGCAGCCCGAGAGCAGGGGGAAACACTGAAGCTTTCTTT | CASSPRAGGNTEAFF
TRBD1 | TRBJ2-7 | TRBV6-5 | TGTGCCTTCCGGACCGGGACAGGGCAATCCGAGCAGTACTTC | CAFRTGTGQSEQYF
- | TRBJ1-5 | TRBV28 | TGTGCCAGCAGTTTACCAGGGTATGACAATCAGCCCCAGCATTTT | CASSLPGYDNQPQHF
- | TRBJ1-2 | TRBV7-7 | TGTGCCAGCTCCTCCCCTCTCGGCTACACCTTC | CASSSPLGYTF
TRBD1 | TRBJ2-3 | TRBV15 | TGTGCCACCAGCACCCGACAGGGTAGATCGGATACGCAGTATTTT | CATSTRQGRSDTQYF
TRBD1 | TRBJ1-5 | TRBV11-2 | TGTGCCAGCAGCCCAACAGGGGGGGGTCAGCCCCAGCATTTT | CASSPTGGGQPQHF
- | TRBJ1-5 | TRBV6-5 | TGTGCCAGCAGTTACTCGATACGTTCGGGCAATCAGCCCCAGCATTTT | CASSYSIRSGNQPQHF
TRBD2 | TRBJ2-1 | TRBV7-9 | TGTGCCAGCATTAATCTAGCGGGGCTCTACAATGAGCAGTTCTTC | CASINLAGLYNEQFF
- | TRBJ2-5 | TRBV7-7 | TGTGCCAGCAGCTTAGGGACAGGAGGGGAGACCCAGTACTTC | CASSLGTGGETQYF
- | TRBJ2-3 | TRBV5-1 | TGCGCCAGCAGCCGAATACCCAAGTCCGGGGGCACAGATACGCAGTATTTT | CASSRIPKSGGTDTQYF
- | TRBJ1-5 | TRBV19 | TGTGCCAGTAGTATATCGGTGGGCAGGGCGGTGGGCAATCAGCCCCAGCATTTT | CASSISVGRAVGNQPQHF
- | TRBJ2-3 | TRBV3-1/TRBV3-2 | TGTGCCAGCAGCCAAGCGGAGGGGCGACGGGTTACAGATACGCAGTATTTT | CASSQAEGRRVTDTQYF
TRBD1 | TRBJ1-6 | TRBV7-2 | TGTGCCAGCAGGCCACTGGGGACAGGGAATTCACCCCTCCACTTT | CASRPLGTGNSPLHF
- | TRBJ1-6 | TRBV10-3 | TGTGCCACCCTCGGGACATGGGATTCACCCCTCCACTTT | CATLGTWDSPLHF
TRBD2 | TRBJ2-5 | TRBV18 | TGTGCCAGCTCACCGACTAGCGGGGACCAAGAGACCCAGTACTTC | CASSPTSGDQETQYF
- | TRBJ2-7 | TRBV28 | TGTGCCAGCAGTTTTGGGCGCTCCTACGAGCAGTACTTC | CASSFGRSYEQYF
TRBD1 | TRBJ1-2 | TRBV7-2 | TGTGCCAGCAGCTCGGGGACAGGGGTAAAAGGCTACACCTTC | CASSSGTGVKGYTF
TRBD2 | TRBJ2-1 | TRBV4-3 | TGCGCCAGCAGCCAAGAAAGCGGGAGTCAGTTCTTC | CASSQESGSQFF
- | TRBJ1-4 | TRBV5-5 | TGTGCCAGCGGGTCAGGGCGTAATGAAAAACTGTTTTTT | CASGSGRNEKLFF
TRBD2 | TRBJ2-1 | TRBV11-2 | TGTGCCAGCAGCATACTAGCGGGACCAAGGGCTAGAGAGCAGTTCTTC | CASSILAGPRAREQFF